This T cell receptor beta chain came from a study of T cells in Graves' hyperthyroidism and ophthalmopathy. V lost 3 bases, J lost 5 bases, and 10 bases stayed unmatched. CDR3 size: 15 residues. The germline V gene encodes CDR1 SGHAT and CDR2 FQNNGV. The TCR beta CDR3 regions underwent amplification using RNA transcripts as the source. HTBI primers were the set used in a first-round RT-PCR of the TCR CDR3. TCRdb used MiXCR to reprocess the multiplex PCR reads, holding one entry per CDR3 protein. Here the sample spans 700,000 or so distinct CDR3 sequences, around 17% being singletons. The sequence derives from a man between 18 and 29 years old with Graves' hyperthyroidism. The chain links TRBV11-2 to TRBJ2-7; the match to TRBD1 covers 7 bases. Material for sequencing was blood. CDR3 amino acids: CASSLSQGRKHEQYF. DNA of the CDR3: TGTGCCAGCAGCTTGTCACAGGGGCGGAAGCACGAGCAGTACTTC.